This T cell receptor beta chain was profiled in a study of T cell responses to AZD1222 COVID-19 vaccine. Germline loops: CDR1 ENHRY, CDR2 SYGVKD. This CDR3 is built from 14 residues. V was pared by 10 bases and J by 9 bases, with 9 bases of the junction left unmatched. Findings of the study overall: The donor cohort was predominantly white British with a female majority, and clonal diversity may have been underestimated.

Clones were sequenced by immunoSEQ multiplex PCR, and TCRdb holds only the in-frame ones, with some missing. The table has roughly 140,000 clones, approximately 90% seen once. This clone was counted a single time. The antigen is unknown. This TCR was recovered from an adult in good health. The rearrangement joins TRBV10-3 to TRBJ2-1; 13 bases line up with TRBD2. The source material was peripheral blood, sampled on day 0 of AZD1222 vaccination. Here the CDR3 reads CATWTSGSTGEQFF. The CDR3 DNA reads TGTGCCACCTGGACTAGCGGGAGTACGGGTGAGCAGTTCTTC.